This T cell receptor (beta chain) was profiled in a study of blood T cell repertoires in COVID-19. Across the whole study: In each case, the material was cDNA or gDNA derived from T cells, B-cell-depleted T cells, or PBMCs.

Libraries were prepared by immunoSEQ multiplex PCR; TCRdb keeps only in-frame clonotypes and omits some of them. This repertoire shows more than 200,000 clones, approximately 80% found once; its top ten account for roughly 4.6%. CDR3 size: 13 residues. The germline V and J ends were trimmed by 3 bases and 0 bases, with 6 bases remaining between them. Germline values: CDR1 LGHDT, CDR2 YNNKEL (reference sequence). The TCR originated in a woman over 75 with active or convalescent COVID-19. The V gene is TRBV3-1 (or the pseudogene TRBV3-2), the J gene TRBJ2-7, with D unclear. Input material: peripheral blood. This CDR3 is CASSQGPSYEQYF. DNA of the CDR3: TGTGCCAGCAGCCAGGGCCCCTCCTACGAGCAGTACTTC.